These 8 T cell receptor beta chains share one sample of origin, sequenced in a study of somatic mutations in cytotoxic T cells in rheumatoid arthritis. Sequencing used immunoSEQ multiplex PCR; TCRdb keeps in-frame clones, though not all of them. The repertoire holds about 18,000 clones, with roughly four fifths as singletons. Sequencing input: CD8+ T cells sorted from blood. These receptors were taken from an adult with rheumatoid arthritis.

The chain has TRBV7-9 and TRBJ2-2; 15 bases agree with TRBD2. V lost 7 bases to trimming and J lost 8 bases; unmatched junction nucleotides: 5. The CDR3 contains 15 residues. Germline V gene sequence: CDR1 SEHNR, CDR2 FQNEAQ (reference sequence). The CDR3 DNA is TGTGCCAGCAACCGGGGACTAGCGGGAGGAGGGGAGCTGTTTTTT. The encoded protein is CASNRGLAGGGELFF.

The chain recombines TRBV13 with TRBJ2-3; D unresolved. V gave up 5 bases and J gave up 4 bases, with 7 bases separating them. The CDR3 is made up of 12 amino acids. Germline CDR1 reads PRHDT; CDR2 reads FYEKMQ (reference sequence). CDR3 DNA: TGTGCCAGCAGCCCAGCGTCAGATACGCAGTATTTT. This gives the protein CASSPASDTQYF.

The genes are TRBV27 and TRBJ2-7; 8 bases are a match to TRBD1. Per the germline V gene, CDR1 is MNHEY and CDR2 is SMNVEV (reference sequence). V gave up 3 bases and J gave up 0 bases; unmatched junction bases: 4. CDR3 length: 15 amino acids. The CDR3 region has the DNA TGTGCCAGCAGTTTGGGGACAGGCTTCTCCTACGAGCAGTACTTC. Translating gives CASSLGTGFSYEQYF.

In this sample, this clone turned up a few times. V gene TRBV5-1 combines with J gene TRBJ1-6; 7 nucleotides line up with TRBD1. Unmatched junction bases numbered 13, after V lost 4 bases and J lost 9 bases. CDR1 is SGHRS, CDR2 YFSETQ, per germline. The length of the CDR3 is 16 residues. CDR3 coding DNA: TGCGCCAGCAGCGACCAAGGCTGGTCAGGGGGTTCACCCCTCCACTTT. Amino acids: CASSDQGWSGGSPLHF.

In its sample, this clone was seen a few times. The chain uses TRBV6-4 and TRBJ2-5; TRBD1 aligns across 10 bases. This CDR3 contains 15 residues. Trimming removed 6 bases from V and 4 bases from J; junction bases left unmatched: 8. The germline V gene encodes CDR1 MRHNA and CDR2 SNTAGT. CDR3 residues: CASSPGQGEGETQYF. CDR3 sequence (DNA): TGTGCCAGCAGCCCAGGACAGGGGGAAGGAGAGACCCAGTACTTC.

The chain couples TRBV21-1 to TRBJ1-4. TRBV21-1 corresponds to a pseudogene. The CDR3 contains 17 residues. The DNA of the CDR3 is TGTGCCAGCAGCAAAAAAGGGCCCGCGAGTCACTGGGAAAAACTGTTTTTT. Its translation is CASSKKGPASHWEKLFF.

Here the CDR3 reads CASRPRTSGAIAHEQYF. The CDR3 DNA is TGTGCCAGCAGACCAAGGACTAGCGGGGCGATTGCCCACGAGCAGTACTTC. The chain combines TRBV11-3 with TRBJ2-7; 12 bases are shared with TRBD2. The CDR3 is made up of 17 amino acids. Germline V CDR1 and CDR2: SGHNT, YENEEA. The V gene end was trimmed by 6 bases and the J gene end by 5 bases; junction bases not matched to a gene: 14. Filled out from reference TRBV11-3 and TRBJ2-7, the complete variable domain reads EAGVVQSPRYKIIEKKQPVAFWCNPISGHNTLYWYLQNLGQGPELLIRYENEEAVDDSQLPKDRFSAERLKGVDSTLKIQPAELGDSAVYLCASRPRTSGAIAHEQYFGPGTRLTVT.

This clone was detected once. The J gene is TRBJ1-5, the V gene TRBV6-6, with D perhaps matching TRBD1 (5 bases). The CDR3 totals 14 residues. Trimming stripped 0 bases from V and 5 bases from J, with 8 bases between. Germline CDR1 and CDR2: MNHNY and SVGAGI (reference sequence). The CDR3, as DNA: TGTGCCAGCAGTTACTCCGAGGGACATCAGCCCCAGCATTTT. Amino acids: CASSYSEGHQPQHF.